The 16 T cell receptor beta chains in this list originate from one sample, sequenced in a study of cytomegalovirus exposure and HLA in healthy donors. The PCR had 60 Vbeta and 13 Jbeta primers. The protocol was immunoSEQ multiplex PCR, while the TCRdb copy is restricted to in-frame clones and leaves out a portion. The sample yields 200,000 to 250,000 clones, approximately 79% seen once. The sample taken for sequencing was PBMCs. Receptor source: a man aged 50 or older in good health and CMV-seronegative.

This clone turned up a few times. The V call is TRBV5-5, the J call TRBJ2-7, with unresolved D. V was pared by 2 bases and J by 2 bases, with 5 bases between. The CDR3 is made up of 12 amino acids. Looked up from germline, CDR1 is SGHKS and CDR2 is YYEKEE (reference sequence). CDR3 sequence: CASSFDTYEQYF. In DNA, the CDR3 is TGTGCCAGCAGCTTCGACACCTACGAGCAGTACTTC.

The chain combines TRBV11-2 with TRBJ2-5; 8 positions agree with TRBD1. The CDR3 extends over 15 amino acids. With 3 bases clipped from V and 5 bases from J, the junction kept 8 bases outside the gene matches. CDR1 and CDR2 from the germline V gene are SGHAT and FQNNGV. CDR3 amino acids: CASSFHWTGPETQYF. The CDR3 nucleotides are TGTGCCAGCAGCTTCCACTGGACAGGGCCGGAGACCCAGTACTTC.

The CDR3 DNA reads TGTGCCAGCAGTTTCTTAGTAAGACTAGCGGCTTCCTCCGACCCCTACGAGCAGTACTTC. It is translated as CASSFLVRLAASSDPYEQYF. The rearrangement links TRBV28 to TRBJ2-7, with 9 bases fitting TRBD2. Per the germline V gene, CDR1 is MDHEN and CDR2 is SYDVKM. The CDR3 has 20 amino acids. J was trimmed by 2 bases and V by 3 bases; bases with no gene match: 20.

The chain couples TRBV27 to TRBJ2-3, with D perhaps TRBD2 (6 bases). The CDR3 has 15 amino acids. Trimming pared 6 bases from V and 4 bases from J, leaving 17 bases between. CDR1 is MNHEY and CDR2 is SMNVEV in the germline V gene (reference sequence). This CDR3 reads CASRIHYGSSDTQYF. The CDR3, as DNA: TGTGCCAGCAGGATCCACTACGGGAGCTCAGATACGCAGTATTTT.

The rearrangement links TRBV9 to TRBJ1-2, with 7 nucleotides matching TRBD1. Trimming cost V 2 bases and J 8 bases; bases outside gene matches: 12. The length of the CDR3 is 15 residues. Germline CDR1 is SGDLS and CDR2 is YYNGEE. The chain's CDR3 is CASSVTPQGTDGYTF. DNA for the CDR3: TGTGCCAGCAGCGTCACCCCCCAAGGGACAGACGGCTACACCTTC.

The chain has TRBV30 and TRBJ2-3; possibly TRBD2 for D (6 bases). V lost 8 bases to trimming and J lost 5 bases, with 20 bases between them. This CDR3 has 14 residues. Looked up from germline, CDR1 is GTSNPN and CDR2 is SVGIG (reference sequence). CDR3 DNA: TGTGCCGGAATGCCATGGGACGGGAGAGATACGCAGTATTTT. Protein: CAGMPWDGRDTQYF.

The rearrangement uses TRBV6-6 and TRBJ2-1; the match to TRBD1 covers 9 bases. Germline CDR1 and CDR2: MNHNY and SVGAGI (reference sequence). The length of the CDR3 is 15 residues. The junction had 12 bases not matched to a gene; V was cut back by 6 bases and J by 9 bases. The DNA of the CDR3 is TGTGCCAGCAGCTTTACCGGGACAGGGATCGGTGAGCAGTTCTTC. Its translation is CASSFTGTGIGEQFF.

The rearrangement joins TRBV7-6 to TRBJ2-5; D might be TRBD1 (6 bases). The ends were cut back, 2 bases at V and 5 bases at J, with 15 bases in the middle. Looked up from germline, CDR1 is SGHVS and CDR2 is FNYEAQ. The CDR3 consists of 15 residues. DNA of the CDR3: TGTGCCAGCAGCTTACCGCCACAGGGTACGGAGACCCAGTACTTC. Translating it yields CASSLPPQGTETQYF.

J is TRBJ2-7 and V is TRBV4-1; 8 nucleotides agree with TRBD2. Germline V gene sequence: CDR1 MGHRA, CDR2 YSYEKL. J gave up 4 bases and V 0 bases, and 8 bases lay outside the gene matches. This CDR3 is 16 amino acids long. The CDR3 protein is CASSQEKRELWYEQYF. The CDR3 region has the DNA TGCGCCAGCAGCCAAGAAAAGCGGGAGTTATGGTACGAGCAGTACTTC.

The rearrangement joins TRBV11-2 to TRBJ2-5; the D gene is possibly TRBD2 (5 bases). Germline V lookup: CDR1 SGHAT, CDR2 FQNNGV. The CDR3 consists of 15 residues. V was clipped by 6 bases and J by 2 bases, with 16 bases between them. The CDR3 nucleotides read TGTGCCAGCAGTTCCCTGGGCCTAGCACAAGAGACCCAGTACTTC. Translated: CASSSLGLAQETQYF.

This clone was recorded a few times. The rearrangement joins TRBV7-9 to TRBJ2-2; D is perhaps TRBD1 (7 bases). Per germline, CDR1 SEHNR and CDR2 FQNEAQ (reference sequence). There are 17 residues in the CDR3. V lost 1 base and J lost 6, with 18 bases in between. CDR3 sequence reads: CASSLGGRGVRSGELFF. CDR3 nucleotides: TGTGCCAGCAGCTTAGGTGGCAGGGGGGTTCGTTCCGGGGAGCTGTTTTTT.

The count of this clone is one. The V and J genes are TRBV2 and TRBJ1-4, with 8 nucleotides matching TRBD1. This CDR3 spans 17 amino acids. The germline V gene has CDR1 SNHLY and CDR2 FYNNEI. V lost 4 bases, J lost 3 bases, and 10 bases stayed unmatched. As DNA, the CDR3 is TGTGCCAGCAGTGTACCTCAGGGGGCGGCGGCTAATGAAAAACTGTTTTTT. Protein: CASSVPQGAAANEKLFF.

The CDR3 reads CASRPGQGFYEQYF. The CDR3 DNA reads TGTGCCAGCAGGCCGGGACAGGGTTTCTACGAGCAGTACTTC. V is TRBV7-9 and J is TRBJ2-7, with TRBD1 matching over 9 bases. Germline CDR1 is SEHNR and CDR2 is FQNEAQ (reference sequence). V dropped 6 bases and J dropped 3; count of bases not matched to a gene: 6. CDR3 size: 14 residues.

The V and J genes are TRBV5-1 and TRBJ2-5, with D maybe TRBD1 (5 bases). In germline, CDR1 is SGHRS, CDR2 YFSETQ. The CDR3 is 14 amino acids. Trimming took 3 bases from V and 1 from J, leaving 10 bases between them. Here the CDR3 DNA reads TGCGCCAGCAGCTCAGGGTCGGCCCAAGAGACCCAGTACTTC. It translates to CASSSGSAQETQYF.

The sample holds a few counts of this clone. The chain has TRBV2 and TRBJ2-7; D perhaps matches TRBD1 (5 bases). The V and J ends lost 0 bases and 1 base respectively, with 13 bases between them. Germline V gene lookup returns CDR1 SNHLY and CDR2 FYNNEI. This CDR3 contains 16 residues. CDR3 sequence: CASSEATGRMSYEQYF. CDR3 DNA sequence: TGTGCCAGCAGTGAAGCTACAGGTAGAATGTCCTACGAGCAGTACTTC.

V usage is TRBV21-1 and J usage is TRBJ2-5; the table's D call, TRBD1, was not checked against the DNA. TRBV21-1 is assigned pseudogene status. This CDR3 comprises 19 residues. The CDR3 reads CASSKARGAQRLRGETQYF. Written as DNA, the CDR3 is TGTGCCAGCAGCAAAGCCAGGGGGGCGCAGAGATTACGAGGGGAGACCCAGTACTTC.